This T cell receptor beta chain was documented in a study of regulatory T cells in long-lasting Graves disease. Study-level findings and limits: With persistent disease, TRBV28, TRBJ1-2 and TRBJ2-5 were the favored segments.

Both iRepertoire HTBI primers and Arm-PCR of CDR3 regions were used to build the TCR beta libraries. TCRdb re-called the multiplex PCR reads with MiXCR, one entry per CDR3 protein. The data contain under 450,000 distinct CDR3 sequences, around a quarter of them singletons. Germline CDR1 is KGHDR and CDR2 is SFDVKD. V was trimmed by 3 bases and J by 7 bases, leaving 17 bases between them. There are 15 residues in the CDR3. The time point was: persistent/refractory GD, antithyroid drugs over 5 years with positive TRAb. From PBMCs, RNA was extracted and then used to make the TCR library. It was by American Thyroid Association guidelines that Graves' disease was diagnosed. Many counts were recorded for this clonotype. Its antigen remains unknown.

Sequencing used peripheral blood mononuclear cells (PBMCs), obtained when the disease was refractory, from a patient treated with antithyroid drugs. The sequence was collected from a female donor with Graves disease. This chain uses TRBV24-1 with TRBJ1-2; tentatively, D is TRBD1 (6 bases). The CDR3 protein is CATSDPKAGALGYTF. CDR3 nucleotides: TGTGCCACCAGTGATCCCAAGGCGGGGGCGCTTGGCTACACCTTC.